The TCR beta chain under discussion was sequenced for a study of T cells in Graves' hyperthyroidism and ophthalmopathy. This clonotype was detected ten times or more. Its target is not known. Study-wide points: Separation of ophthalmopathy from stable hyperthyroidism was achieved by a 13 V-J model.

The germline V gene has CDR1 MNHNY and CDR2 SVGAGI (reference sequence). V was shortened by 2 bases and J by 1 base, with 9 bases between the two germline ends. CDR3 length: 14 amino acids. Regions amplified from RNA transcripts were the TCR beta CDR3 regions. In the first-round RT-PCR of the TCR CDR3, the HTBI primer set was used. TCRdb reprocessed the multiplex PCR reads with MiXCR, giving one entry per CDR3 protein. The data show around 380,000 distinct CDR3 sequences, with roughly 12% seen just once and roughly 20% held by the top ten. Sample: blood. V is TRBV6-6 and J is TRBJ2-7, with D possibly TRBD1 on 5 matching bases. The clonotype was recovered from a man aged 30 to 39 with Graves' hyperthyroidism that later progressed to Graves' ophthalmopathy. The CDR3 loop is CASSYGPGSYEQYF. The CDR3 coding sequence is TGTGCCAGCAGTTACGGGCCAGGGTCCTACGAGCAGTACTTC.